Below are 11 T cell receptor beta chains sequenced from a single sample in a study of shared T cell receptors in the human thymus. TCRdb's copy holds only in-frame clones and misses some; the assay was immunoSEQ multiplex PCR. This table holds some 760,000 clones, 70% to 90% found once. The same sample was also used in a study of human thymus T cells.

Sequencing used thymocytes. These receptors were taken from a girl less than two years old with a congenital heart defect.

This chain links TRBV11-2 with TRBJ1-2; maybe TRBD1 (5 bases). The CDR3 is 18 residues long. Trimming cost V 5 bases and J 5 bases, with 27 bases left between them. Germline V CDR1 and CDR2: SGHAT, FQNNGV. The DNA for the CDR3 is TGTGCCAGCAGCCCCCCGGGGGTCCTATCCCGGTCTCATTATGGCTACACCTTC. This translates into CASSPPGVLSRSHYGYTF.

The V and J genes are TRBV28 and TRBJ2-7, with 8 bases aligning to TRBD1. Germline V CDR1 and CDR2: MDHEN, SYDVKM. The CDR3 runs to 14 residues. The V segment lost 5 bases and the J segment 7 bases; nucleotides outside the gene matches: 10. DNA for the CDR3: TGTGCCAGCAGTCCCCCCCAGGGGGCGAGGGAGCAGTACTTC. Its protein product is CASSPPQGAREQYF.

This rearrangement joins TRBV5-4 to TRBJ2-2; weak D call: TRBD1 (7 bases). CDR1 and CDR2 (germline): SGHNT, YYREEE (reference sequence). V was pared by 5 bases and J by 5 bases, with 22 bases between. The CDR3 is 17 amino acids. This CDR3 is CASRVFHRGRGTGELFF. DNA of the CDR3: TGTGCCAGCAGAGTCTTCCACAGGGGCCGGGGGACCGGGGAGCTGTTTTTT.

The chain carries TRBV5-1 and TRBJ1-2; D ambiguous. V dropped 0 bases and J dropped 2 bases, with 17 bases sitting between them. The CDR3 loop spans 17 amino acids. Germline CDR1 reads SGHRS; CDR2 reads YFSETQ. The CDR3 protein is CASSLVDTGNTNYGYTF. CDR3 coding DNA: TGCGCCAGCAGCTTGGTGGATACGGGGAACACGAACTATGGCTACACCTTC.

The rearrangement joins TRBV6-1 to TRBJ2-7; D is ambiguous. In germline, CDR1 is MNHNS, CDR2 SASEGT. Trimming removed 6 bases at V and 2 bases at J, with 17 bases between. The CDR3 is 15 amino acids. The CDR3 is CASRRRVRMAYEQYF. DNA for the CDR3: TGTGCCAGCAGGAGGCGTGTACGTATGGCCTACGAGCAGTACTTC.

This rearrangement joins TRBV4-3 to TRBJ1-3; TRBD1 aligns across 9 bases. The CDR3 totals 19 residues. The V gene end was trimmed by 1 base and the J gene end by 3 bases; junction bases not matched to a gene: 13. CDR1 is LGHNA, CDR2 YSLEER, per germline. The chain's CDR3 is CASSQARGPDRGNGNTIYF. The CDR3 region has the DNA TGCGCCAGCAGCCAAGCGAGGGGACCGGACAGGGGAAATGGAAACACCATATATTTT.

The chain is built from TRBV7-6 and TRBJ2-3; D unresolved. Germline lookup yields CDR1 SGHVS and CDR2 FNYEAQ. V shed 1 base and J shed 8 bases, with 10 bases lying between them. This CDR3 is built from 13 residues. Written as DNA, the CDR3 is TGTGCCAGCAGCTTAGTAGTCCCAGGTACGCAGTATTTT. This gives the protein CASSLVVPGTQYF.

The chain carries TRBV5-4 and TRBJ1-4, with D possibly being TRBD1 (5 bases). The CDR3 covers 17 residues. Per the germline V gene, CDR1 is SGHNT and CDR2 is YYREEE (reference sequence). Between the trimmed V and J ends, which lost 0 bases and 0 bases, there was a span of 12 bases. The CDR3 DNA is TGTGCCAGCAGCTTGGGGGGGGAGATTGCAACTAATGAAAAACTGTTTTTT. It codes for CASSLGGEIATNEKLFF.

The V gene is TRBV9, the J gene TRBJ1-3; D possibly corresponds to TRBD1 (6 bases). The CDR3 spans 14 residues. From germline, CDR1 is SGDLS and CDR2 YYNGEE. V was trimmed by 4 bases and J by 6 bases, leaving 14 bases between them. The CDR3 DNA sequence: TGTGCCAGCAGCCCCCGGGGGGCCGAAAACACCATATATTTT. It encodes CASSPRGAENTIYF.

This chain links TRBV19 with TRBJ1-1; 8 bases align to TRBD1. The CDR3 has 14 residues. Per germline, CDR1 LNHDA and CDR2 SQIVND (reference sequence). The V segment lost 5 bases and the J segment 11 bases; nucleotides outside the gene matches: 13. The CDR3 is CASSDFRDRMVAFF. The CDR3 region has the DNA TGTGCCAGTAGTGATTTCCGGGACAGGATGGTGGCTTTCTTT.

The rearrangement links TRBV5-8 to TRBJ1-2; D gene uncertain. Per germline, CDR1 SGHTS and CDR2 YDEGEE. Trimming shortened V by 0 bases and J by 4 bases, and 22 bases separated the two germline ends. The CDR3 is made up of 18 amino acids. In DNA form, the CDR3 reads TGTGCCAGCAGCTTGGAACTGTTCTCGATCACCGGTGGCTATGGCTACACCTTC. Translated: CASSLELFSITGGYGYTF.